This TCR beta chain comes out of a study of early T cells in non-severe SARS-CoV-2 infection. Background on the study: The authors sequenced bulk RNA from unsorted whole blood, leaving chains unpaired.

cDNA molecules, individually, were tagged with unique molecular identifiers. One entry per CDR3 protein, called by TCRdb with MiXCR from the 5' RACE reads. The data hold some 46,000 distinct CDR3 sequences, with roughly 6% observed a single time. Many counts were recorded for this clonotype. Trimming took 5 bases from V and 7 from J, leaving 6 bases between them. The CDR3 sequence is 11 residues long. CDR1 SGHAT and CDR2 FQNNGV come from the germline V gene. The sequence was obtained from an adult who was a healthcare worker with PCR-confirmed SARS-CoV-2 infection or an uninfected control (not recorded which). The sample taken for sequencing was whole blood. This rearrangement joins TRBV11-2 to TRBJ2-1; D gene uncertain. CDR3 coding DNA: TGTGCCAGCAGCCTTTCGAATGAGCAGTTCTTC. Its protein product is CASSLSNEQFF.